This TCR beta chain came from a study of beta chain features in type 1 diabetes (dated by TCRdb to 2016 to 2019). Background for the entire study: Mean age, gender distribution, total cell number and subset yield did not differ between patients and healthy donors. A total of roughly 100,000,000 sorted cells were examined across all samples, and the number of cells per subset was strongly correlated with RNA yield. The study compared the TCRB repertoires of sorted circulating CD4+ T cell subsets in recently diagnosed type 1 diabetes patients with those in matched healthy donors. Regulatory and stem cell-like memory subsets were obtained from only 8 patients and roughly eight healthy donors, while naive and central memory subsets were obtained from all 30 or so donors. Beyond this particular receptor, the publication reports: The naive, central memory and regulatory TCRB repertoires appeared to resemble one another more closely among patients than among healthy donors. At VDJ recombination sites, patients with type 1 diabetes made fewer insertions and deleted more nucleotides, a pattern implying thymic rearrangement abnormalities. A moderate but significant shortening of TCRB CDR3 length was observed in type 1 diabetes patients in all four CD4+ subsets. Shorter templates might be favored by PCR, yet because patient and control samples were amplified and corrected together, any such skew would affect both groups equally. Sequencing cDNA rather than genomic DNA could over-represent highly expressing activated cells, although activation and CD3 levels did not differ between groups. HLA sub-analyses involved small numbers of individuals, so any influence of HLA type on TCRB rearrangement remained unresolved.

In the case of this clone: The target of this receptor is not known. One base away there is no much larger clone; base qualities are not given.

The High Capacity cDNA Reverse Transcription Kit was used to reverse transcribe all of the isolated RNA, meaning that expressed TCRB transcripts were what got sequenced. Deep immunoSEQ sequencing was performed on naive, central memory and regulatory T cell samples, with an average of around 3.5 million total reads per sample. Sorted cells were lysed in RLT buffer and RNA was extracted with DNase-treated RNeasy Micro or Mini kits, depending on cell number. Each cell subset was processed separately to prevent cross-contamination, with patient and healthy donor samples processed together. Using the immunoSEQ multiplex PCR, TCRB sequences were amplified from cDNA into 87-bp fragments spanning the CDR3 region. Sequencing of the amplicons was performed on the Illumina HiSeq platform. In the original analysis: PCR bias was corrected computationally using synthetic template baselines, and reads within Hamming distance 2 were collapsed, with unmergeable singletons discarded. By aligning reads against IMGT, V, D and J genes, CDR3 length, and insertions or deletions at six rearrangement sites were assigned. Within each subset, clonotype counts were normalized to sorted cell number, and only after that were true diversity and Gini coefficients computed with the tcR R package. The overlap coefficient, calculated on TCRB nucleotide sequences, was used to quantify repertoire sharing. This immuneACCESS table, as held by TCRdb, lists in-frame sequences with V and J called but not all clones. Of the missing ones, under half trace to an unresolved V gene in checked studies; the others have no known cause. Clone size and V and J calls were adopted from that table, with D and trimming inferred from the DNA. In all, the sample holds more than 150,000 clones, and approximately 12% of those were seen once. The ten biggest clones cover roughly 2% of the sample.

From each donor, a single peripheral blood sample of around 0.12 L on average was drawn into heparinised tubes. Using a panel that included CD45RO, CCR7, CD25, CD127, CD95 and CD27, naive, central memory, regulatory and stem cell-like memory CD4+ T cells were sorted on a BD FACSAria II. A purity above 95% was achieved for all sorted populations. PBMCs were isolated right away by Lymphoprep density gradient centrifugation and were stained directly, without culture. So that batch effects would be minimized, each experiment stained and sorted samples in pairs, pairing one healthy donor with one patient. The germline V gene supplies CDR1 MGHDK and CDR2 SYGVNS. The V end loses 4 bases and the J end loses 4 bases, and a stretch of 10 bases separates them. Measured from the cysteine to the phenylalanine, the CDR3 is 13 residues long. Left in the record is the CDR3 DNA by itself, 39 bases read in frame from the first base.

Rearrangement joined TRBV25-1 to TRBJ1-1; the D gene remains uncertain. The sequencing sample was made of central memory CD4+ T cells from blood. This receptor was taken from a man aged 18 to 29 in good health. The CDR3 protein: CASSGSPVTEAFF. In nucleotides, the sequence is TGTGCCAGCAGTGGGAGTCCAGTCACTGAAGCTTTCTTT.